What follows is one T cell receptor beta chain and its context. V shed 2 bases and J 4 bases; nucleotides not matched to a gene: 9. CDR3 length equals 17 residues. Germline lookup yields CDR1 LGHNA and CDR2 YNFKEQ. This table comes from immunoSEQ multiplex PCR, and its TCRdb copy is limited to in-frame clones, with some not included. The data show under 150,000 clones, with around 86% seen just once and 8.7% held by the top ten. The source of the sample is a study of cytomegalovirus exposure and HLA in healthy donors. The genes are TRBV4-2 and TRBJ2-2; 8 bases map to TRBD1. This TCR came from a man aged 18 to 30 in good health and CMV-seropositive. Sequenced sample: PBMCs. The CDR3 sequence is CASSQWDRTRGTGELFF. The CDR3, as DNA: TGTGCCAGCAGCCAATGGGACAGGACCCGAGGCACCGGGGAGCTGTTTTTT.